This T cell receptor (beta chain) was identified in a study of blood T cell repertoires in COVID-19. Study-level background: COVID-19 samples, acute and convalescent, were from the United States, Italy and Spain.

Original processing notes: Amplification of reference gene primers provided the estimated nucleated cell counts. TCRdb's copy holds only in-frame clones and misses some; the assay was immunoSEQ multiplex PCR. The DNA was the basis for D and trimming; V, J and clone size are from that table. The sample carries 280,000 or so clones, 75% to 90% recorded once. Trimming took off 5 bases at V and 9 bases at J, with 16 bases between the two ends. CDR1 MDHEN and CDR2 SYDVKM come from the germline V gene. The CDR3 contains 13 residues. Sequencing was performed on peripheral blood. This TCR derives from an older woman with acute or convalescent COVID-19. The chain couples TRBV28 to TRBJ1-1; tentative D call: TRBD1 (5 bases). In DNA, the CDR3 is TGTGCCAGCAGTCTTTTATTGGGGGGACAAGCTTTCTTT. Translated, it gives CASSLLLGGQAFF.